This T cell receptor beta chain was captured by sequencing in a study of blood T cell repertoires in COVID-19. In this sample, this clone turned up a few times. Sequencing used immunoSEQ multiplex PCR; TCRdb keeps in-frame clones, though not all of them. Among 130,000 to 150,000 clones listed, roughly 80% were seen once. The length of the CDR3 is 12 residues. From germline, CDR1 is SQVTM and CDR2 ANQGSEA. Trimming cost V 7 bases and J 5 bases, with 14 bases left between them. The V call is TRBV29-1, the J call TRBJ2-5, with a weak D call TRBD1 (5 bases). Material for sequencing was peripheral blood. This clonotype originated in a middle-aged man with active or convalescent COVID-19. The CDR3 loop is CSDFGQGETQYF. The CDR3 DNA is TGCAGCGACTTCGGACAAGGCGAGACCCAGTACTTC.